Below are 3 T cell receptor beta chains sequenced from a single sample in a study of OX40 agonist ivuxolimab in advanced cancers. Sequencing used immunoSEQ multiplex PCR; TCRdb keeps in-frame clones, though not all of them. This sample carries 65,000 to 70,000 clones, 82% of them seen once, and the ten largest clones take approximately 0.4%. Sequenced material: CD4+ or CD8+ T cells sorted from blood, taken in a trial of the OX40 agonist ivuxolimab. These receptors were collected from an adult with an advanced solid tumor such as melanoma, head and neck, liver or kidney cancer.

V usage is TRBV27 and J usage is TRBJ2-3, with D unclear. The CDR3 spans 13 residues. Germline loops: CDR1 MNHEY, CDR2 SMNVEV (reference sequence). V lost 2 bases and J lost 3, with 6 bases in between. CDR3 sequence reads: CASSLRRTDTQYF. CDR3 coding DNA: TGTGCCAGCAGTTTAAGGCGTACAGATACGCAGTATTTT.

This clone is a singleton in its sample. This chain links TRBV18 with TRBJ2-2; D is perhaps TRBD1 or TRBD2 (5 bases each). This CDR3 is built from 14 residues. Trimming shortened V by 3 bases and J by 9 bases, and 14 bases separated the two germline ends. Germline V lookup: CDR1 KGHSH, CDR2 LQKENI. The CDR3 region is CASSPASRGWELFF. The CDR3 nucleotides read TGTGCCAGCTCACCCGCCTCGAGGGGCTGGGAGCTGTTTTTT.

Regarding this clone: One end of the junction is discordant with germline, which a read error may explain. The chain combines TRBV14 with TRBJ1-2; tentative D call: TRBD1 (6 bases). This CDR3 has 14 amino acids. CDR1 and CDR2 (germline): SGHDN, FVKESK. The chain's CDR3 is CASSQESVHRASAF. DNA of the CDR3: TGTGCCAGCAGCCAAGAATCCGTCCACAGGGCCTCCGCCTTC.